These 22 T cell receptor beta chains share one sample of origin, sequenced in a study. TCRdb re-derived calls from the 5' RACE reads in MiXCR, one entry per CDR3 protein. The sample carries about 42,000 distinct CDR3 sequences, approximately 28% recorded once. The material sequenced was tumor-infiltrating memory CD4+ T cells sorted from the breast tumor. The sample's subset: memory CD4+ T cells, CD4+CD45RO+CD25-. These TCRs come from a female donor with breast cancer.

This clonotype was counted many times. This chain uses TRBV6-5 with TRBJ1-3; D is unclear. This CDR3 has 15 residues. The germline V gene has CDR1 MNHEY and CDR2 SVGAGI. Deletions cut 6 bases from V and 3 bases from J, with 15 bases between. CDR3 coding DNA: TGTGCCAGCAGCCGTTACTCGACGGATGGAAACACCATATATTTT. Translated: CASSRYSTDGNTIYF.

The rearrangement links TRBV11-3 to TRBJ1-5; no definite D call. This CDR3 comprises 10 residues. Germline V gives CDR1 SGHNT, CDR2 YENEEA. V lost 8 bases and J lost 6, with 5 bases in between. Written as DNA, the CDR3 is TGTGCCAGCTTCATTCAGCCCCAGCATTTT. It translates to CASFIQPQHF.

This clonotype has only a few counts. This chain connects TRBV27 to TRBJ2-5; D is perhaps TRBD2 (6 bases). The CDR3 extends over 15 amino acids. V dropped 3 bases and J dropped 4 bases, with 15 bases sitting between them. Germline CDR1 and CDR2: MNHEY and SMNVEV (reference sequence). The CDR3 DNA reads as TGTGCCAGCAGTTTTTTTGGCCAGGAGGGAGAGACCCAGTACTTC. It specifies CASSFFGQEGETQYF.

V usage is TRBV10-1 and J usage is TRBJ2-3; a possible D gene is TRBD2 (6 bases). V lost 5 bases, J lost 2 bases, and 17 bases lay in between. The length of the CDR3 is 16 residues. CDR1 and CDR2 (germline): WNHNN, SYGVQD (reference sequence). The CDR3: CASSLPPGLLTDTQYF. Written as DNA, the CDR3 is TGCGCCAGCAGTCTCCCCCCGGGACTGCTCACAGATACGCAGTATTTT.

As DNA, the CDR3 is TGTGCCATCAGATACATCACAGGGGTCGGTAACTATGGCTACACCTTC. Amino acid sequence: CAIRYITGVGNYGYTF. The chain carries TRBV10-3 and TRBJ1-2, with 7 bases lining up with TRBD1. Germline assignment: CDR1 ENHRY and CDR2 SYGVKD. There are 16 residues in the CDR3. V dropped 6 bases and J dropped 1; count of bases not matched to a gene: 11.

This clonotype was counted many times. This chain links TRBV7-9 with TRBJ1-1; perhaps TRBD1 as D (6 bases). V was clipped by 5 bases and J by 0 bases, with 13 bases between them. This CDR3 spans 15 amino acids. Germline V gene data show CDR1 as SEHNR and CDR2 as FQNEAQ (reference sequence). CDR3 coding DNA: TGTGCCAGCAGCCCGTCCCAGGGGATGAACACTGAAGCTTTCTTT. This sequence encodes CASSPSQGMNTEAFF. Using reference TRBV7-9 and TRBJ1-1 for the parts outside the CDR3, the full variable domain is DTGVSQNPRHKITKRGQNVTFRCDPISEHNRLYWYRQTLGQGPEFLTYFQNEAQLEKSRLLSDRFSAERPKGSFSTLEIQRTEQGDSAMYLCASSPSQGMNTEAFFGQGTRLTVV.

This clonotype was recorded only once. J is TRBJ2-1 and V is TRBV5-1, with 9 bases matching TRBD2. Per the germline V gene, CDR1 is SGHRS and CDR2 is YFSETQ. The trim removed 4 bases at V and 0 bases at J, leaving 17 bases unmatched. The CDR3 runs to 20 residues. As DNA, the CDR3 is TGCGCCAGCAGCCGGCCACAGGGAGCTGGACTAGCGAGCTCCTACAATGAGCAGTTCTTC. Translated, it gives CASSRPQGAGLASSYNEQFF.

V usage is TRBV29-1 and J usage is TRBJ2-5; 10 bases align to TRBD2. The CDR3 is 15 residues long. Germline CDR1 SQVTM, CDR2 ANQGSEA. V gave up 4 bases and J gave up 2 bases; unmatched junction bases: 7. CDR3 bases: TGCAGCGTTGCCCGGACTAGCGGACCACAAGAGACCCAGTACTTC. It codes for CSVARTSGPQETQYF.

Concerning this clonotype itself: An end of the junction does not agree with germline; a read error may underlie this. The J gene is TRBJ2-2, the V gene TRBV4-3; weak D call: TRBD1 (5 bases). CDR3 length equals 14 residues. Germline V lookup: CDR1 LGHNA, CDR2 YSLEER. The CDR3 DNA sequence: TGCACCAGCAGCCAAGATAGGGGAAGCGGGGAGCTGTTTTTT. Translation gives CTSSQDRGSGELFF.

The J gene is TRBJ2-2, the V gene TRBV4-2, with 8 bases aligning to TRBD1. The CDR3 contains 17 residues. CDR1 and CDR2 from the germline V gene are LGHNA and YNFKEQ. Trimming removed 0 bases from V and 6 bases from J; junction bases left unmatched: 9. CDR3 sequence: CASSQDLGTGSAGELFF. The DNA of the CDR3 is TGTGCCAGCAGCCAAGATTTGGGGACAGGAAGTGCCGGGGAGCTGTTTTTT.

This clonotype was detected a few times. The chain has TRBV5-5 and TRBJ2-5; D tentatively reads TRBD1 or TRBD2 (5 bases each). The CDR3 is made up of 15 amino acids. The V and J ends lost 4 bases and 5 bases respectively, with 18 bases between them. Per germline, CDR1 SGHKS and CDR2 YYEKEE (reference sequence). The CDR3 DNA reads TGTGCCAGCAGCGCACTTCCGGGACCCGATGAGACCCAGTACTTC. It encodes CASSALPGPDETQYF.

This chain links TRBV7-6 with TRBJ2-7; D is unresolved. V was clipped by 0 bases and J by 6 bases, with 9 bases between them. Germline V gives CDR1 SGHVS, CDR2 FNYEAQ. The CDR3 contains 13 residues. The CDR3 DNA reads TGTGCCAGCAGCTTAGCCAGGTTGGGCGAGCAGTACTTC. Translating gives CASSLARLGEQYF.

This clonotype has a handful of counts. This chain connects TRBV28 to TRBJ2-7; 9 bases fit TRBD2. CDR1 is MDHEN, CDR2 SYDVKM, per germline. Trimming took 1 base from V and 5 from J; bases not matched to a gene: 9. The CDR3 is made up of 16 amino acids. The CDR3 sequence: CASSLLGAGGLNEQYF. Written as DNA, the CDR3 is TGTGCCAGCAGTTTATTGGGAGCGGGAGGCTTGAACGAGCAGTACTTC.

This chain uses TRBV5-1 with TRBJ2-1, with TRBD2 matching 10 bases. The CDR3 is made up of 16 amino acids. V was pared by 3 bases and J by 9 bases, with 12 bases of the junction left unmatched. Germline V CDR1 and CDR2: SGHRS, YFSETQ. CDR3 loop: CASSWGASGSGVEQFF. The CDR3 DNA follows: TGCGCCAGCAGCTGGGGTGCTAGCGGGAGCGGAGTTGAGCAGTTCTTC.

The chain has TRBV5-1 and TRBJ2-3, with D possibly being TRBD1 or TRBD2 (5 bases each). V lost 9 bases to trimming and J lost 2 bases, with 13 bases between them. Germline loops: CDR1 SGHRS, CDR2 YFSETQ. This CDR3 is 13 amino acids long. CDR3: CATGDGATDTQYF. In DNA, the CDR3 is TGCGCCACCGGGGACGGAGCCACAGATACGCAGTATTTT.

This chain joins TRBV20-1 and TRBJ2-1, with 9 bases matching TRBD2. The CDR3 totals 16 residues. With V trimmed by 5 bases and J by 3 bases, 11 bases remained unmatched. The germline gives CDR1 DFQATT, CDR2 SNEGSKA (reference sequence). CDR3 residues: CSALSRAGGFYNEQFF. The DNA of the CDR3 is TGCAGTGCTCTGAGTCGGGCGGGAGGGTTCTACAATGAGCAGTTCTTC.

This clonotype has a count of ten or more. The V and J genes are TRBV9 and TRBJ1-6, with D possibly matching TRBD1 (6 bases). Germline CDR1 is SGDLS and CDR2 is YYNGEE. Trimming removed 3 bases at V and 10 bases at J, with 20 bases between. CDR3 length equals 16 residues. The CDR3 nucleotides read TGTGCCAGCAGCGCCGACCCAGGGCCCAGGGGATCACCCCTCCACTTT. Amino acids: CASSADPGPRGSPLHF.

The J gene is TRBJ2-7, the V gene TRBV4-2; no firm D call. The germline CDR1 and CDR2 sequences are LGHNA and YNFKEQ. The CDR3 runs 14 residues. V was shortened by 1 base and J by 5 bases, with 12 bases between the two germline ends. In nucleotides, the CDR3 is TGTGCCAGCAGCCAAGGGGGTTGGATCGACGAGCAGTACTTC. Its translation is CASSQGGWIDEQYF.

This clonotype was seen many times. Sequence at one end of the junction differs from germline and may be a read error. The rearrangement joins TRBV20-1 to TRBJ2-1; D perhaps matches TRBD2 (5 bases). The germline V gene encodes CDR1 DFQATT and CDR2 SNEGSKA (reference sequence). This CDR3 contains 12 residues. This CDR3 reads CSSRGFYNEQFF. Written as DNA, the CDR3 is TGCAGTTCTAGAGGGTTCTACAATGAGCAGTTCTTC.

This clonotype was counted ten times or more. The rearrangement uses TRBV27 and TRBJ2-1; D uncertain. The CDR3 covers 12 residues. Germline CDR1 MNHEY, CDR2 SMNVEV (reference sequence). V was cut by 6 bases and J by 7 bases, with 10 bases left in between. The DNA of the CDR3 is TGTGCCAGCAGCTCAACCAGAAATGAGCAGTTCTTC. Translating it yields CASSSTRNEQFF.

In regard to this clonotype: A much larger clone lies a single base off, so this may be a read error. The CDR3 coding sequence is TGCACCAGCAGCTCAGGACAGGGTGGTCAGCCCCAGCATTTT. Translated: CTSSSGQGGQPQHF. This chain links TRBV5-1 with TRBJ1-5; 8 nucleotides line up with TRBD1. The germline V gene encodes CDR1 SGHRS and CDR2 YFSETQ. The CDR3 runs 14 residues.

There are a few counts of this clonotype. The V and J genes are TRBV7-2 and TRBJ2-7, with TRBD2 matching over 7 bases. Germline V gene sequence: CDR1 SGHTA, CDR2 FQGNSA. J was trimmed by 2 bases and V by 3 bases; bases with no gene match: 4. CDR3 length: 14 residues. The CDR3 loop reads CASSLGSGAYEQYF. CDR3 nucleotide sequence: TGTGCCAGCAGCTTGGGGAGCGGGGCCTACGAGCAGTACTTC. Looking up the rest from reference TRBV7-2 and TRBJ2-7 gives the full variable domain: GAGVSQSPSNKVTEKGKDVELRCDPISGHTALYWYRQSLGQGLEFLIYFQGNSAPDKSGLPSDRFSAERTGGSVSTLTIQRTQQEDSAVYLCASSLGSGAYEQYFGPGTRLTVT.